The clone carrying this T cell receptor beta chain showed up just once. The data are from a study of T cell changes during pregnancy in multiple sclerosis. The CDR3 contains 14 residues. Trimming removed 2 bases from V and 4 bases from J; junction bases left unmatched: 4. From germline, CDR1 is MNHEY and CDR2 SVGAGI. Some clones are missing from TCRdb's copy, which holds only in-frame ones; the method was immunoSEQ multiplex PCR. The table has tens of thousands of clones, about nine tenths seen once. The sequence was obtained from a female donor with multiple sclerosis, enrolled in a pregnancy study. The V and J genes are TRBV6-5 and TRBJ2-7; TRBD1 agrees at 8 bases. This sample comprised CD4+ T cells from peripheral blood mononuclear cells, obtained in the first trimester of pregnancy. The CDR3, as DNA: TGTGCCAGCAGTTACGGACAGGGCCTATACGAGCAGTACTTC. Protein product: CASSYGQGLYEQYF.